The T cell receptor beta chain described here comes from a study of T-cell memory formation after mild COVID-19. Study observations and caveats: Clones which contracted sat mainly in CM and EM if CD4+, and in EMRA if CD8+.

TCRdb itself ran the 5' RACE reads through MiXCR, one entry per CDR3 protein. The profile shows 500,000 to 650,000 distinct CDR3 sequences, about a fifth of them singletons. The V and J ends lost 6 bases and 2 bases respectively, with 17 bases between them. Looked up from germline, CDR1 is DFQATT and CDR2 is SNEGSKA (reference sequence). The CDR3 is made up of 14 amino acids. In its sample, this clonotype was seen a few times. Its antigen is currently unknown. This clonotype was sampled from an adult woman who had mild COVID-19 (a few samples of this study predate the infection). Cell type and time point are not known. This rearrangement joins TRBV20-1 to TRBJ2-7; D perhaps matches TRBD1 (6 bases). The sequenced material came from PBMCs or a T cell subset sorted from them (not recorded which). CDR3 residues: CSAPRQDKAYEQYF. The CDR3, as DNA: TGCAGTGCCCCTCGACAGGACAAGGCCTACGAGCAGTACTTC.